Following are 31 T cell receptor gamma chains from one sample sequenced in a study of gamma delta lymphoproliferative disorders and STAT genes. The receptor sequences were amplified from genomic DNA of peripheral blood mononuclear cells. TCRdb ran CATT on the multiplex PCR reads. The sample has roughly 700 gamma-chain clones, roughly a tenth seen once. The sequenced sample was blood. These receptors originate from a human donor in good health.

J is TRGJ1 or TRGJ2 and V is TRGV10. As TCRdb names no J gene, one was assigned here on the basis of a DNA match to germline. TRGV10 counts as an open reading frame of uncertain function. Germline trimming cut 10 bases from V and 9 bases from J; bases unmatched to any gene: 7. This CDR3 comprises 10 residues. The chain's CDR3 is CAALIAKKLF. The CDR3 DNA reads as TGTGCTGCGTTAATAGCTAAGAAACTCTTT.

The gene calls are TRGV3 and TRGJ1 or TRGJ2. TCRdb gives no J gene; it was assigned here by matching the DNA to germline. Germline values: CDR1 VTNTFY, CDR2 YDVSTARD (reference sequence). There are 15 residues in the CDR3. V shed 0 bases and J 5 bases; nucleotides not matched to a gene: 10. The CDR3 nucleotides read TGTGCCACCTGGGACAGGCCAGTGACGCATTATAAGAAACTCTTT. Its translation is CATWDRPVTHYKKLF.

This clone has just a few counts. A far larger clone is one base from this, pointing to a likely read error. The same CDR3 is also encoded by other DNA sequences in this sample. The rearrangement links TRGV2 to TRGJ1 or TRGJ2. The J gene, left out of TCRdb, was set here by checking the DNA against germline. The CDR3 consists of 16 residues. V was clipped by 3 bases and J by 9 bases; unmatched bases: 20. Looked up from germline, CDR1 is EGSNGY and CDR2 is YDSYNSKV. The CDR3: CATWDRVGKPGGKKLF. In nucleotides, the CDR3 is TGTGCCACCTGGGACAGGGTAGGTAAACCTGGGGGTAAGAAACTCTTT.

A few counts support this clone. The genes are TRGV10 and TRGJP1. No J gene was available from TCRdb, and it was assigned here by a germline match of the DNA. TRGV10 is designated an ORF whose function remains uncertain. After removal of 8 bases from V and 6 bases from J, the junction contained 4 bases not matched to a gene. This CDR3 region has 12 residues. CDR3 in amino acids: CAAWDSGWFKIF. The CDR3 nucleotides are TGTGCTGCGTGGGATTCTGGTTGGTTCAAGATATTT.

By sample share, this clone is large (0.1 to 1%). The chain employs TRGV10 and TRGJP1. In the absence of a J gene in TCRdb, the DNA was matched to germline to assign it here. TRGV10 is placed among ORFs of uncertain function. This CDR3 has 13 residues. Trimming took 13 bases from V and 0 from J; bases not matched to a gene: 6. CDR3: CAVFDTTGWFKIF. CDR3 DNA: TGTGCTGTCTTCGATACCACTGGTTGGTTCAAGATATTT.

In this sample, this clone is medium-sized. The CDR3 sequence: CATWDGLQGDSNKKLF. The CDR3 DNA sequence: TGTGCCACCTGGGATGGGCTGCAAGGGGACTCAAATAAGAAACTCTTT. The chain joins TRGV4 to TRGJ1 or TRGJ2. TCRdb is silent on the J gene; assignment here came from matching the DNA to germline. Germline V lookup: CDR1 EGSTGY, CDR2 YDSYTSSV. With 0 bases clipped from V and 8 bases from J, the junction kept 16 bases outside the gene matches. The CDR3 contains 16 residues.

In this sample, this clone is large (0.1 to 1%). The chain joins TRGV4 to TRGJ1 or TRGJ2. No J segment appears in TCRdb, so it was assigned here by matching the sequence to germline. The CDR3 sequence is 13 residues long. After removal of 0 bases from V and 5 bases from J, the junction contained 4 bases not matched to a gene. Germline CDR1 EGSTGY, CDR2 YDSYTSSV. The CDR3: CATWDGPDYKKLF. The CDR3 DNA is TGTGCCACCTGGGATGGGCCGGATTATAAGAAACTCTTT.

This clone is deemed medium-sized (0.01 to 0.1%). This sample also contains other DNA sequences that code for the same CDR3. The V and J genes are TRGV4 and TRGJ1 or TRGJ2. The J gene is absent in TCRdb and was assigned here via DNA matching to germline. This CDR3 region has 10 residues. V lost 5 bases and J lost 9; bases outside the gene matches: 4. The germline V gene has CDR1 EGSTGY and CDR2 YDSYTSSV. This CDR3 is CATWGLKKLF. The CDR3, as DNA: TGTGCCACCTGGGGTCTTAAGAAACTCTTT.

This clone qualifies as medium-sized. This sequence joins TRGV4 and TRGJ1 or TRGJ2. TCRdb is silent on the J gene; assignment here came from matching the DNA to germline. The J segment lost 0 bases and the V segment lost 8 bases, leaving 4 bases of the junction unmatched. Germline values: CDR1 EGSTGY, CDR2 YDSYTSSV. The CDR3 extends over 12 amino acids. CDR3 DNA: TGTGCCACCTCCATGAATTATTATAAGAAACTCTTT. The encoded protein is CATSMNYYKKLF.

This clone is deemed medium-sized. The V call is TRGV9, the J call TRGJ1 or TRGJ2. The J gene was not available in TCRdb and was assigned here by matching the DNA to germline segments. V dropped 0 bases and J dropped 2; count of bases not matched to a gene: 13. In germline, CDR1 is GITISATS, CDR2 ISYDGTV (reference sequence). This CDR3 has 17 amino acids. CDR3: CALWEVLGWCHYYKKLF. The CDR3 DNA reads TGTGCCTTGTGGGAGGTGCTTGGATGGTGCCATTATTATAAGAAACTCTTT.

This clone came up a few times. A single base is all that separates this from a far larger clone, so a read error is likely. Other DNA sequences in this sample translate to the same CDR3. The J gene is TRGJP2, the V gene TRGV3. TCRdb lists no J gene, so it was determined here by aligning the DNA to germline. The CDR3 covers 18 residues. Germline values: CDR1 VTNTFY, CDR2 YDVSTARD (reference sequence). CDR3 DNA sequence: TGCGCCACCTGGGACACACTAAAACACTTAGTCAGTGATTGGATCAAGACGTTT. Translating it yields CATWDTLKHLVSDWIKTF.

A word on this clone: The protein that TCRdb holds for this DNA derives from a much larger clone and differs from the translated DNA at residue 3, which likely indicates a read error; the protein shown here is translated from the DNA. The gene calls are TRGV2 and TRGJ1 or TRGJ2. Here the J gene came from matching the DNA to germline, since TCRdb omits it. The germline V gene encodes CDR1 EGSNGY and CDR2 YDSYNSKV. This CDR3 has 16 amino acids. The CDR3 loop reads CAAWDRVGKPGGKKLF. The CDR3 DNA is TGTGCCGCCTGGGACCGGGTAGGTAAACCTGGGGGTAAGAAACTCTTT.

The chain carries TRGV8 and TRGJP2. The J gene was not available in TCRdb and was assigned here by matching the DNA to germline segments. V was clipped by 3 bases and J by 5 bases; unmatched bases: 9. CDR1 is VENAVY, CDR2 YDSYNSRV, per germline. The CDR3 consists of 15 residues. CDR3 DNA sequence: TGTGCCACCTGGGATCTAAGGGTGAGTGATTGGATCAAGACGTTT. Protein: CATWDLRVSDWIKTF.

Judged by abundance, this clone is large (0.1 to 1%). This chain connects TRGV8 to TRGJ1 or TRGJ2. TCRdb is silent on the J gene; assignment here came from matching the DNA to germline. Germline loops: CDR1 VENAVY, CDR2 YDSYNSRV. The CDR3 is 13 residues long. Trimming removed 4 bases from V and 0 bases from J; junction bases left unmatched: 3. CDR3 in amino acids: CATWDPNYYKKLF. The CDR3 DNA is TGTGCCACCTGGGACCCGAATTATTATAAGAAACTCTTT.

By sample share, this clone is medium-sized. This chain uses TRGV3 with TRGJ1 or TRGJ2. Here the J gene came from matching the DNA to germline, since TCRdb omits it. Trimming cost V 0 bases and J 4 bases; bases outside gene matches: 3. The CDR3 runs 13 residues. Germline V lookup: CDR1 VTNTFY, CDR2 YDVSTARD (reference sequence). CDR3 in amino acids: CATWDRRYYKKLF. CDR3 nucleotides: TGTGCCACCTGGGACAGGCGATATTATAAGAAACTCTTT.

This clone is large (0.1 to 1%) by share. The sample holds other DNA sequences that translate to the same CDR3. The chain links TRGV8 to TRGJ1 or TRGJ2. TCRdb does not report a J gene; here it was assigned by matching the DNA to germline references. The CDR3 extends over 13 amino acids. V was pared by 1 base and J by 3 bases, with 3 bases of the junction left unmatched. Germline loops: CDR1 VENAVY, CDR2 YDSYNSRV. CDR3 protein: CATWDSSYYKKLF. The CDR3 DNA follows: TGTGCCACCTGGGATAGTTCTTATTATAAGAAACTCTTT.

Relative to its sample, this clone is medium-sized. The CDR3 region is CATWEASIDKKLF. CDR3 nucleotides: TGTGCCACCTGGGAGGCCAGCATTGATAAGAAACTCTTT. The chain has TRGV4 and TRGJ1 or TRGJ2. TCRdb gives no J gene; it was assigned here by matching the DNA to germline. Germline CDR1 and CDR2: EGSTGY and YDSYTSSV. The CDR3 runs to 13 residues. V lost 4 bases to trimming and J lost 8 bases; unmatched junction nucleotides: 11.

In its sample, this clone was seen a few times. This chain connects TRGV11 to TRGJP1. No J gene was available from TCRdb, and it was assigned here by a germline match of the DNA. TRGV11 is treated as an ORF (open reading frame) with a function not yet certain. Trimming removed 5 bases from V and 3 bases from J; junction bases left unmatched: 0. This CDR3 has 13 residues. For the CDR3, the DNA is TGTGCCTGCTGGATTACCACTGGTTGGTTCAAGATATTT. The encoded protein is CACWITTGWFKIF.

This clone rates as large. CDR3 DNA sequence: TGTGCTGCGTGGGTACCTGAATATTATAAGAAACTCTTT. Residues: CAAWVPEYYKKLF. This chain uses TRGV10 with TRGJ1 or TRGJ2. The J gene, missing from TCRdb, was assigned here through DNA to germline matching. TRGV10 is marked as an open reading frame, function uncertain. Trimming took 8 bases from V and 4 from J; bases not matched to a gene: 9. The CDR3 is 13 amino acids.

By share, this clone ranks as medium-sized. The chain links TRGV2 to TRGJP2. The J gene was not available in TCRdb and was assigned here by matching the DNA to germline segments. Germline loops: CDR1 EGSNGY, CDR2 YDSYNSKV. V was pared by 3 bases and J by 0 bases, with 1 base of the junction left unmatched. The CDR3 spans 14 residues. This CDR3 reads CATWDYSSDWIKTF. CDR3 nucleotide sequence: TGTGCCACCTGGGACTATAGTAGTGATTGGATCAAGACGTTT.

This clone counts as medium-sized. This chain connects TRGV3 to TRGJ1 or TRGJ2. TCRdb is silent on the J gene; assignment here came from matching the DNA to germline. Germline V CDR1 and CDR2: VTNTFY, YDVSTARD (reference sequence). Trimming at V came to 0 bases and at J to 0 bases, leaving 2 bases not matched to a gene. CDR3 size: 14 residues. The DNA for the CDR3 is TGTGCCACCTGGGACAGGAAGAATTATTATAAGAAACTCTTT. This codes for CATWDRKNYYKKLF.

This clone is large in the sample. The CDR3 DNA sequence: TGTGCCACCTGGGACGTGCGTAGTGATTGGATCAAGACGTTT. It translates to CATWDVRSDWIKTF. This chain links TRGV2 with TRGJP2. Matching the DNA to germline supplied the J gene, which TCRdb does not give. Germline V CDR1 and CDR2: EGSNGY, YDSYNSKV. With 2 bases clipped from V and 3 bases from J, the junction kept 3 bases outside the gene matches. The CDR3 length is 14 residues.

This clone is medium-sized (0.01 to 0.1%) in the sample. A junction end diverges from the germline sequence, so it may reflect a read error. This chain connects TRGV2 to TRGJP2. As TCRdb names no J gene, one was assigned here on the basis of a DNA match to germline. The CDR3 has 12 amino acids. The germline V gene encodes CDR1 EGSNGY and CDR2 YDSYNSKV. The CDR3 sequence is CALAVGDWIKTF. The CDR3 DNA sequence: TGCGCTCTTGCCGTCGGTGATTGGATCAAGACGTTT.

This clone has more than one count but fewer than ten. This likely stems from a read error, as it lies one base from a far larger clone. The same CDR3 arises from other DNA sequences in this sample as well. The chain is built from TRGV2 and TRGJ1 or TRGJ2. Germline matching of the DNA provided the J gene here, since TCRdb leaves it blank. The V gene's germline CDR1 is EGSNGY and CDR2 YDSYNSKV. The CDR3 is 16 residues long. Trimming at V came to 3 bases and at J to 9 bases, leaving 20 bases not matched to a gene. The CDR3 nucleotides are TGTGCCACCTGGGACCGGGTAGGTAAACCCGGGGGTAAGAAACTCTTT. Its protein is CATWDRVGKPGGKKLF.

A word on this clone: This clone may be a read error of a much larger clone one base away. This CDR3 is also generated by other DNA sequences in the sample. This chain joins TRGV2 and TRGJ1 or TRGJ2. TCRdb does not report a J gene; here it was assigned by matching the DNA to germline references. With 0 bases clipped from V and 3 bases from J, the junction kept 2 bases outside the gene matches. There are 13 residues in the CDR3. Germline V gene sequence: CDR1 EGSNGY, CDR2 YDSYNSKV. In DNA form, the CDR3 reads TGTGCCACCTGGGACGGGCGTTATTATAAGAAACTCTTT. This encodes CATWDGRYYKKLF.

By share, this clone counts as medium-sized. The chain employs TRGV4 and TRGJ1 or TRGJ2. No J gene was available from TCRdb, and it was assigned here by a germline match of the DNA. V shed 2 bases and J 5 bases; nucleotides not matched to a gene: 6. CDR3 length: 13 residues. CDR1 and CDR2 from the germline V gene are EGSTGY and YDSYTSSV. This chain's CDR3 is CATWDVENYKKLF. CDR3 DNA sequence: TGTGCCACCTGGGATGTTGAGAATTATAAGAAACTCTTT.

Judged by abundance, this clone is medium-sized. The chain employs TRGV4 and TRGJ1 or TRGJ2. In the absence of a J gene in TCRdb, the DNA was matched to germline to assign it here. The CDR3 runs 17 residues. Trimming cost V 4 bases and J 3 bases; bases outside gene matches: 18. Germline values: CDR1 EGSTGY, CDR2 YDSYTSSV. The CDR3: CATWEAPRGPCYYKKLF. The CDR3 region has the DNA TGTGCCACCTGGGAAGCACCGCGGGGCCCCTGTTATTATAAGAAACTCTTT.

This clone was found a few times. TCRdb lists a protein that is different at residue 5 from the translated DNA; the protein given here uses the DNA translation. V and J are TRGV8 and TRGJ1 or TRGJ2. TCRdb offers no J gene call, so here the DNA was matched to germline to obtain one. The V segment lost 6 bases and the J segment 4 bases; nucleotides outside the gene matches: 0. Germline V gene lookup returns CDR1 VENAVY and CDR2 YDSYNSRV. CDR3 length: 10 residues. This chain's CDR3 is CATWYYKKLF. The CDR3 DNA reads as TGTGCCACCTGGTATTATAAGAAACTCTTT.

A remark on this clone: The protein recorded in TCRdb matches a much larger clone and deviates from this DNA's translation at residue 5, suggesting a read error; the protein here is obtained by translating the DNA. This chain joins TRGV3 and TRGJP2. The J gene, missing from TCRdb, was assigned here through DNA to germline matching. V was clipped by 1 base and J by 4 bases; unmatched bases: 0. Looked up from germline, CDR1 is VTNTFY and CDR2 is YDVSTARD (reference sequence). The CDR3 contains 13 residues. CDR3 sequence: CATWDSSDWIKTF. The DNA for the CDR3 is TGTGCCACCTGGGACAGTAGTGATTGGATCAAGACGTTT.

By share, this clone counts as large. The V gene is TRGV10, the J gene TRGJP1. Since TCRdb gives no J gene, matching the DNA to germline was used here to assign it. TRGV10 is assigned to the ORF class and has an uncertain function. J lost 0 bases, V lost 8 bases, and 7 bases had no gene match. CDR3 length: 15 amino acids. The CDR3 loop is CAAWDHNTTGWFKIF. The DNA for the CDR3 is TGTGCTGCGTGGGACCATAATACCACTGGTTGGTTCAAGATATTT.

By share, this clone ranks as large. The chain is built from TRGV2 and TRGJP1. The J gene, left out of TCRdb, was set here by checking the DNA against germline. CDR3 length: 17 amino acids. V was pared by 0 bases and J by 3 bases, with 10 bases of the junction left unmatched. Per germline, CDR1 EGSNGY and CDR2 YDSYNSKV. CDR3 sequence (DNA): TGTGCCACCTGGGACGGGCCTCATTGGGCCACTGGTTGGTTCAAGATATTT. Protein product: CATWDGPHWATGWFKIF.